This is a list of T cell receptor beta chains from one sample in a study of T cell responses to AZD1222 COVID-19 vaccine. The data were produced by immunoSEQ multiplex PCR, yet TCRdb's version contains in-frame clones alone and is incomplete. The sample yields 40,000 to 60,000 clones, 70% to 90% seen once. The sample in question was peripheral blood, obtained 28 days after the second AZD1222 dose. The origin of the receptors is an adult who received the AZD1222 COVID-19 vaccine. CDR3s include the opening cysteine and the closing phenylalanine or tryptophan. A D gene is named only where the DNA matches it firmly. Only some rows state a clone size, as once, few, many or a class for expanded clones.

v_call,d_call,j_call,clone_size,cdr3_nt,cdr3_aa
TRBV9,TRBD2,TRBJ2-3,NA,TGTGCCAGCAGCGGGGGAGGACTAGCGGGAGGCGTTACCACAGATACGCAGTATTTT,CASSGGGLAGGVTTDTQYF
TRBV9,TRBD1,TRBJ1-5,NA,TGTGCCAGCAGCTTGGACAGGGGTGATCAGCCCCAGCATTTT,CASSLDRGDQPQHF
TRBV11-3,NA,TRBJ2-5,NA,TGTGCCAGCAGCTTAGTCCGGGGAGGAGAGACCCAGTACTTC,CASSLVRGGETQYF
TRBV29-1,TRBD2,TRBJ2-1,NA,TGCAGCGCCACGACTAGCGGGGGGCCTGAGCAGTTCTTC,CSATTSGGPEQFF
TRBV6-6,TRBD2,TRBJ2-1,few,TGTGCCAGCAGTCCCCGACTAGCGGGAGGACTTTACAATGAGCAGTTCTTC,CASSPRLAGGLYNEQFF
TRBV6-2/TRBV6-3,TRBD2,TRBJ2-5,NA,TGTGCCAGCAGTTACCGATTAGCGGGACAAGAGACCCAGTACTTC,CASSYRLAGQETQYF
TRBV28,NA,TRBJ1-5,NA,TGTGCCAGCAGCCTGGGGGTTCTCCCCCAGCATTTT,CASSLGVLPQHF
TRBV4-3,NA,TRBJ1-1,NA,TGCGCCAGCAGCCAAGGGGGCAGGACTGAAGCTTTCTTT,CASSQGGRTEAFF
TRBV7-6,NA,TRBJ2-7,NA,TGTGCCAGCAGCCCACTGCGGGGCGGCCGCGAGCAGTACTTC,CASSPLRGGREQYF
TRBV15,NA,TRBJ2-5,NA,TGTGCCACCAGCAGGATTGTCGGTGTCCAAGAGACCCAGTACTTC,CATSRIVGVQETQYF
TRBV28,NA,TRBJ2-3,NA,TGTGCCAGCAGTTTTAGGGGGCGGGGGACAGATACGCAGTATTTT,CASSFRGRGTDTQYF
TRBV10-3,NA,TRBJ1-2,NA,TGTGCCATCAGTGAACCCCTCGGGGGCAGGAAGGGCTATGGCTACACCTTC,CAISEPLGGRKGYGYTF
TRBV4-2,TRBD1,TRBJ1-4,few,TGTGCCAGCAGCCCGGGACAGGTGGATGAAAAACTGTTTTTT,CASSPGQVDEKLFF
TRBV6-4,NA,TRBJ2-2,NA,TGTGCCAGCAGTGAAAGGGTGGGATCCGGCGGGGAGCTGTTTTTT,CASSERVGSGGELFF
TRBV5-1,NA,TRBJ1-1,NA,TGCGCCAGCAGCTTGAACGTCGGGGACACTGAAGCTTTCTTT,CASSLNVGDTEAFF
TRBV28,TRBD1,TRBJ1-1,NA,TGTGCCAGCAGGTATCCGGGACAGGTGAACACTGAAGCTTTCTTT,CASRYPGQVNTEAFF
TRBV18,TRBD1,TRBJ2-6,once,TGTGCCAGCTCATTCGGGACAGTGGACTCTGGGGCCAACGTCCTGACTTTC,CASSFGTVDSGANVLTF
TRBV27,NA,TRBJ1-2,NA,TGTGCCAGCAGCCCTGTGAGCAGTGCCTATGGCTACACCTTC,CASSPVSSAYGYTF
TRBV11-3,TRBD1,TRBJ2-3,once,TGTGCCAGCAGCGAGCGGACAGGGGCAGATACGCAGTATTTT,CASSERTGADTQYF
TRBV6-5,NA,TRBJ2-1,NA,TGTGCCAGCGTAACGTTAGGGGGCAATGAGCAGTTCTTC,CASVTLGGNEQFF
TRBV6-4,NA,TRBJ2-5,few,TGTGCCAGCAGTGACTTTCGCTCGGAGACCCAGTACTTC,CASSDFRSETQYF
TRBV7-8,NA,TRBJ2-7,NA,TGTGCCAGCAGCTTAGTGCAGGGGGGGGCCTACGAGCAGTACTTC,CASSLVQGGAYEQYF
TRBV9,NA,TRBJ1-4,NA,TGTGCCAGCAGCGCCCGGGCCGCCCATGAAAAACTGTTTTTT,CASSARAAHEKLFF
TRBV6-2/TRBV6-3,NA,TRBJ2-3,NA,TGTGCCAGCAGTTGGGGGGGGCAGTCAGATACGCAGTATTTT,CASSWGGQSDTQYF